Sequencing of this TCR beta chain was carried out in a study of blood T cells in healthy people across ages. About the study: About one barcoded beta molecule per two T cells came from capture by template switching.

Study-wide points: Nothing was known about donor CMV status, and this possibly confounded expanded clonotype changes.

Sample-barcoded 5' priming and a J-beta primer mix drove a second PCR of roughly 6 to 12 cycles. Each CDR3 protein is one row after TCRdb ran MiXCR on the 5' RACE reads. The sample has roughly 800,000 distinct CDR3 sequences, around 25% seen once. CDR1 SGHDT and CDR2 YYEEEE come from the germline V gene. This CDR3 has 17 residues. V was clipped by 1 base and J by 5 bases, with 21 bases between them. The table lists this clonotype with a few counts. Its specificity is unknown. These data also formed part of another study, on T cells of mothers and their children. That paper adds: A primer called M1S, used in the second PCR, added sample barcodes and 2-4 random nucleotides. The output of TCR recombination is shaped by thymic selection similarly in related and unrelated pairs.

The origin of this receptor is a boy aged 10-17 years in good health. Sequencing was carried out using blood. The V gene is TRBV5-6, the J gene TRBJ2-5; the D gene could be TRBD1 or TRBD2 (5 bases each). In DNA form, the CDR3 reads TGTGCCAGCAGCTTGAAAACCGGGGCCCACAGCACGGAGACCCAGTACTTC. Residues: CASSLKTGAHSTETQYF.